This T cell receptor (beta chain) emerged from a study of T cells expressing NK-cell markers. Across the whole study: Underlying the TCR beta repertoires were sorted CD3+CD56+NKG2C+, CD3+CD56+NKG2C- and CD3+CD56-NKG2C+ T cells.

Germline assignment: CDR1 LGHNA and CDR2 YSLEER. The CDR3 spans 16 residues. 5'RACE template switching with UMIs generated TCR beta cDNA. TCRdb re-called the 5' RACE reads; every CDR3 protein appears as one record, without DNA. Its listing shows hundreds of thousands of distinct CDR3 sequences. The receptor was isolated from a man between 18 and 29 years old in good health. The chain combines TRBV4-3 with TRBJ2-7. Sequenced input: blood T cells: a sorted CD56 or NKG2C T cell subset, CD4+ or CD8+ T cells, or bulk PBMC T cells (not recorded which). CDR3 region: CASSQDFASGIYEQYF.